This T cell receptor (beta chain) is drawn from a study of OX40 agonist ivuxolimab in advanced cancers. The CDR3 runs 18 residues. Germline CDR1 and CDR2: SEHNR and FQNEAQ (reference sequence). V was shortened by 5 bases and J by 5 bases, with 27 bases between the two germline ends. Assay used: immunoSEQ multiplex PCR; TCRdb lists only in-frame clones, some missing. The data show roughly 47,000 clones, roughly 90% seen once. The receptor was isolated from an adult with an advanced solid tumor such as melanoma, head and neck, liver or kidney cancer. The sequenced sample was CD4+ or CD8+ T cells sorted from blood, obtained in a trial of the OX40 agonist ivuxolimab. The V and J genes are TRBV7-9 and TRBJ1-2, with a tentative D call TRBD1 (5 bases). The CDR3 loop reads CASSVIRDVFFDSYGYTF. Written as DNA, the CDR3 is TGTGCCAGCAGCGTTATCCGGGACGTCTTCTTTGATTCGTATGGCTACACCTTC.